These 17 T cell receptor beta chains originate from one sample sequenced in a study of cytomegalovirus exposure and HLA in healthy donors. The primer mix had 60 Vbeta and 13 Jbeta primers. TCRdb keeps only in-frame clones here, not all; method: immunoSEQ multiplex PCR. The sample has 130,000 to 150,000 clones, around 80% seen once. Sequenced material: PBMCs. The origin of the receptors is a female donor in good health and CMV-seronegative.

As DNA, the CDR3 is TGTGCCAGCAGGCCTTCTTGGGGGCGCGGGGAGCTGTTTTTT. Translated: CASRPSWGRGELFF. This chain links TRBV6-5 with TRBJ2-2, with D perhaps TRBD1 (6 bases). Trimming removed 6 bases at V and 7 bases at J, with 15 bases between. Germline V gene sequence: CDR1 MNHEY, CDR2 SVGAGI. The CDR3 spans 14 residues.

The rearrangement joins TRBV11-2 to TRBJ2-1, with 9 bases aligning to TRBD1. The V segment lost 3 bases and the J segment 6 bases; nucleotides outside the gene matches: 6. The CDR3 runs to 15 residues. Germline CDR1 SGHAT, CDR2 FQNNGV. The CDR3 DNA reads as TGTGCCAGCAGCTTCCCCGGGACAGGGTCCAATGAGCAGTTCTTC. Its translation: CASSFPGTGSNEQFF.

For this clone: Other DNA sequences in the same sample also yield this CDR3. The chain is built from TRBV28 and TRBJ1-1; D unresolved. The V gene's germline CDR1 is MDHEN and CDR2 SYDVKM. V lost 5 bases and J lost 0, with 10 bases in between. This CDR3 region has 14 residues. CDR3 amino acids: CASSLGSMNTEAFF. The CDR3 nucleotides read TGTGCCAGCAGTCTCGGGTCGATGAACACTGAAGCTTTCTTT.

This clone was found a few times. V and J are TRBV6-6 and TRBJ1-2; D gene ambiguous. Trimming pared 6 bases from V and 5 bases from J, leaving 16 bases between. CDR3 length: 14 residues. Germline CDR1 is MNHNY and CDR2 is SVGAGI (reference sequence). CDR3 coding DNA: TGTGCCAGCAGGATCGGACTGGAGTCTTATGGCTACACCTTC. As protein: CASRIGLESYGYTF.

With respect to this clone: Mismatch with germline at one junction end may stem from a read error. CDR3 DNA sequence: TGCAGCGTGGAAGGGGGCTCAGATACGCAGTATTTT. Translation: CSVEGGSDTQYF. The chain combines TRBV29-1 with TRBJ2-3; TRBD1 aligns across 7 bases. Germline CDR1 SQVTM, CDR2 ANQGSEA. This CDR3 is built from 12 residues.

The V call is TRBV2, the J call TRBJ1-3; D remains ambiguous. From germline, CDR1 is SNHLY and CDR2 FYNNEI. Between the trimmed V and J ends, which lost 4 bases and 4 bases, there was a span of 5 bases. The CDR3 is 12 amino acids. Here the CDR3 DNA reads TGTGCCAGCAGTGGGCAAGGAAACACCATATATTTT. This codes for CASSGQGNTIYF.

The chain is built from TRBV5-4 and TRBJ2-7; the match to TRBD2 covers 14 bases. The junction had 9 bases not matched to a gene; V was cut back by 4 bases and J by 3 bases. Germline assignment: CDR1 SGHNT and CDR2 YYREEE (reference sequence). The length of the CDR3 is 17 residues. The CDR3 DNA is TGTGCCAGCAGCATCCTGACTAGCGGGGGGGTAGTCTACGAGCAGTACTTC. Translating it yields CASSILTSGGVVYEQYF.

The chain uses TRBV27 and TRBJ2-5; 7 positions match TRBD2. Germline-derived CDR1 and CDR2 are MNHEY and SMNVEV (reference sequence). Unmatched junction bases numbered 5, after V lost 7 bases and J lost 3 bases. The CDR3 is made up of 13 amino acids. The chain's CDR3 is CASMGGLKETQYF. In DNA form, the CDR3 reads TGTGCCAGCATGGGGGGACTAAAAGAGACCCAGTACTTC.

V and J are TRBV28 and TRBJ2-7, with 9 bases fitting TRBD2. Losses at the gene ends were 2 bases for V and 3 bases for J; bases not matched to a gene: 8. CDR3 length equals 16 residues. Germline V gene data show CDR1 as MDHEN and CDR2 as SYDVKM. The CDR3 DNA reads TGTGCCAGCAGTTTAGGGCCGGGACTAGCCCGCTACGAGCAGTACTTC. It specifies CASSLGPGLARYEQYF.

There are a few counts of this clone. The rearrangement joins TRBV4-3 to TRBJ1-2; maybe TRBD1 (6 bases). Trimming left V 2 bases short and J 2 bases short, with 12 bases between. Germline CDR1 reads LGHNA; CDR2 reads YSLEER. The CDR3 is 15 amino acids. The CDR3 DNA reads as TGCGCCAGCAGCCAAAGTTCTCAGGGGAACTATGGCTACACCTTC. Its protein product is CASSQSSQGNYGYTF.

The chain joins TRBV2 to TRBJ2-1; no firm D call. From germline, CDR1 is SNHLY and CDR2 FYNNEI. Trimming removed 3 bases at V and 6 bases at J, with 15 bases between. The CDR3 runs 15 residues. CDR3 protein: CASSEATPNFNEQFF. In DNA, the CDR3 is TGTGCCAGCAGTGAGGCGACACCAAACTTCAATGAGCAGTTCTTC.

This chain uses TRBV27 with TRBJ2-1; 14 nucleotides match TRBD2. This CDR3 comprises 19 residues. CDR1 and CDR2 from the germline V gene are MNHEY and SMNVEV (reference sequence). V lost 5 bases to trimming and J lost 0 bases; unmatched junction nucleotides: 9. The CDR3 loop reads CASSTTTSGGGFSYNEQFF. The DNA of the CDR3 is TGTGCCAGCAGTACCACGACTAGCGGGGGGGGCTTCTCCTACAATGAGCAGTTCTTC.

The rearrangement joins TRBV4-3 to TRBJ2-6, with TRBD2 as a possible D gene (5 bases). There are 18 residues in the CDR3. Germline-derived CDR1 and CDR2 are LGHNA and YSLEER. The V and J ends lost 0 bases and 0 bases respectively, with 12 bases between them. The CDR3 loop is CASSQDGGGNSGANVLTF. DNA of the CDR3: TGCGCCAGCAGCCAAGATGGAGGCGGCAACTCTGGGGCCAACGTCCTGACTTTC.

This chain links TRBV11-2 with TRBJ1-2; D perhaps matches TRBD1 (5 bases). There are 14 residues in the CDR3. V dropped 1 base and J dropped 2 bases, with 8 bases sitting between them. The germline V gene has CDR1 SGHAT and CDR2 FQNNGV. The CDR3 nucleotides read TGTGCCAGCAGCTTAGGTCAGGGAAACTATGGCTACACCTTC. This gives the protein CASSLGQGNYGYTF.

This chain connects TRBV4-1 to TRBJ2-3; 11 bases are shared with TRBD2. Germline CDR1 MGHRA, CDR2 YSYEKL. The CDR3 length is 20 residues. After removal of 4 bases from V and 2 bases from J, the junction contained 17 bases not matched to a gene. The CDR3 sequence is CASSLRTLAGGNPITDTQYF. Written as DNA, the CDR3 is TGCGCCAGCAGCCTTAGGACCCTAGCGGGAGGAAATCCTATCACAGATACGCAGTATTTT.

There are a few counts of this clone. This rearrangement joins TRBV5-1 to TRBJ1-1, with D possibly being TRBD1 (6 bases). CDR3 length: 14 residues. V shed 1 base and J shed 1 base, with 8 bases lying between them. Germline CDR1 SGHRS, CDR2 YFSETQ. The CDR3 region is CASSLRGQNTEAFF. CDR3 DNA: TGCGCCAGCAGCTTGCGGGGACAGAACACTGAAGCTTTCTTT.

The chain recombines TRBV28 with TRBJ2-4; D remains unclear. V dropped 2 bases and J dropped 0 bases, with 11 bases sitting between them. The CDR3 sequence is 16 residues long. CDR1 is MDHEN, CDR2 SYDVKM, per germline. In DNA form, the CDR3 reads TGTGCCAGCAGTTTAGATGCGTCGATAGCCAAAAACATTCAGTACTTC. This sequence encodes CASSLDASIAKNIQYF. Using reference TRBV28 and TRBJ2-4 for the parts outside the CDR3, the full variable domain is DVKVTQSSRYLVKRTGEKVFLECVQDMDHENMFWYRQDPGLGLRLIYFSYDVKMKEKGDIPEGYSVSREKKERFSLILESASTNQTSMYLCASSLDASIAKNIQYFGAGTRLSVL.